Each of the 5 T cell receptor beta chains below was sequenced from the same sample in a study of STAT5B mutations in CD4+ large granular lymphocyte leukemia. The table came from immunoSEQ multiplex PCR; TCRdb's copy has only in-frame clones and leaves some out. The table shows roughly 30,000 clones, with roughly 84% occurring only once. The source material was CD4+ T cells from blood buffy coats. All receptors derive from a human donor in good health.

The chain joins TRBV20-1 to TRBJ1-2; no clear D gene. Between the trimmed V and J ends, which lost 5 bases and 4 bases, there was a span of 8 bases. The CDR3 extends over 11 amino acids. CDR1 DFQATT and CDR2 SNEGSKA come from the germline V gene (reference sequence). As DNA, the CDR3 is TGCAGTGCTGTTGATCCCTATGGCTACACCTTC. It specifies CSAVDPYGYTF.

In its sample, this clone was seen a few times. The V and J genes are TRBV7-8 and TRBJ1-4; D not resolved. The germline gives CDR1 SGHVS, CDR2 FQNEAQ. CDR3 size: 15 residues. Trimming shortened V by 6 bases and J by 7 bases, and 18 bases separated the two germline ends. CDR3 nucleotide sequence: TGTGCCAGCAGGCGAATTGAGGGAGGAGGTGAAAAACTGTTTTTT. Translating gives CASRRIEGGGEKLFF. Looking up the rest from reference TRBV7-8 and TRBJ1-4 gives the full variable domain: GAGVSQSPRYKVAKRGQDVALRCDPISGHVSLFWYQQALGQGPEFLTYFQNEAQLDKSGLPSDRFFAERPEGSVSTLKIQRTQQEDSAVYLCASRRIEGGGEKLFFGSGTQLSVL.

This chain links TRBV19 with TRBJ1-1, with D tentatively TRBD1 (5 bases). The V and J ends lost 1 base and 2 bases respectively, with 11 bases between them. The CDR3 covers 15 residues. In germline, CDR1 is LNHDA, CDR2 SQIVND (reference sequence). The CDR3: CASSIVGTFNTEAFF. The CDR3 nucleotides are TGTGCCAGTAGTATAGTCGGGACCTTTAACACTGAAGCTTTCTTT. Supplemented by reference TRBV19 and TRBJ1-1, the full variable domain reads DGGITQSPKYLFRKEGQNVTLSCEQNLNHDAMYWYRQDPGQGLRLIYYSQIVNDFQKGDIAEGYSVSREKKESFPLTVTSAQKNPTAFYLCASSIVGTFNTEAFFGQGTRLTVV.

The chain is built from TRBV5-4 and TRBJ2-3, with D perhaps TRBD1 (6 bases). V was trimmed by 4 bases and J by 2 bases, leaving 23 bases between them. CDR1 and CDR2 (germline): SGHNT, YYREEE (reference sequence). This CDR3 region has 18 residues. CDR3 in DNA: TGTGCCAGCAGCCAAGGCGATATCTCGGACAGACACACAGATACGCAGTATTTT. Its translation is CASSQGDISDRHTDTQYF.

This sequence joins TRBV6-6 and TRBJ2-5; possibly TRBD1 for D (5 bases). V shed 0 bases and J shed 5 bases, with 7 bases lying between them. This CDR3 is built from 13 residues. In germline, CDR1 is MNHNY, CDR2 SVGAGI (reference sequence). This CDR3 is CASSYSGAETQYF. CDR3 nucleotide sequence: TGTGCCAGCAGTTACTCAGGGGCCGAGACCCAGTACTTC.